The 8 T cell receptor beta chains below all came from one sample that was sequenced in a study of identical twins' blood T cells. TCRdb itself ran the 5' RACE reads through MiXCR, one entry per CDR3 protein. The sample contains hundreds of thousands of distinct CDR3 sequences, roughly 31% of which appear only once. The specimen was PBMCs. Receptors originate from a woman aged 18-55 years in good health.

This clonotype came up a few times. This rearrangement joins TRBV10-2 to TRBJ2-7; D tentatively fits TRBD1 or TRBD2 (6 bases each). V lost 3 bases and J 0 bases, leaving 12 bases between the germline ends. Germline V gene data show CDR1 as WSHSY and CDR2 as SAAADI. This CDR3 is 15 amino acids long. The CDR3, as DNA: TGCGCCAGCAGTGAAGGGGGGCAGAGCTCCTACGAGCAGTACTTC. It specifies CASSEGGQSSYEQYF.

This clonotype was seen just once. This chain links TRBV6-2 or TRBV6-3 with TRBJ2-3; D is possibly TRBD1 (6 bases). Germline CDR1 is MNHEY and CDR2 is SVGEGT. This CDR3 has 13 amino acids. V lost 6 bases and J 2 bases, leaving 9 bases between the germline ends. The CDR3 region has the DNA TGTGCCAGCAGGAGGACAGTCACAGATACGCAGTATTTT. This codes for CASRRTVTDTQYF.

A word on this clonotype: A much larger clone is a single base away; this may be a read error. The rearrangement uses TRBV6-2 or TRBV6-3 and TRBJ2-6; D is unclear. The CDR3 covers 12 residues. Germline V CDR1 and CDR2: MNHEY, SVGEGT. This CDR3 is CASSPRANALTF. DNA for the CDR3: TGTGCCAGCAGCCCTAGGGCCAACGCCCTGACTTTC.

This clonotype showed up just a few times. V and J are TRBV11-3 and TRBJ2-7; unclear D gene. This CDR3 comprises 13 residues. V lost 6 bases, J lost 5 bases, and 14 bases lay in between. The germline V gene encodes CDR1 SGHNT and CDR2 YENEEA. DNA of the CDR3: TGTGCCAGCAGTTCCAACGCCGGTGACGAGCAGTACTTC. Protein sequence: CASSSNAGDEQYF.

This clonotype counts as medium-sized. The chain links TRBV25-1 to TRBJ2-2; possibly TRBD1 or TRBD2 for D (6 bases each). The CDR3 extends over 16 amino acids. Per germline, CDR1 MGHDK and CDR2 SYGVNS. Trimming removed 5 bases at V and 2 bases at J, with 15 bases between. The CDR3, as DNA: TGTGCCAGCAGTTCCCCTAGGGGGGATAACACCGGGGAGCTGTTTTTT. Its translation is CASSSPRGDNTGELFF.

This clonotype was seen a few times. DNA of the CDR3: TGTGCCAGCTTCCCGGCGGGGGGTCAACAGCCCCAGCATTTT. Protein: CASFPAGGQQPQHF. This rearrangement joins TRBV6-1 to TRBJ1-5; D may be TRBD1 (5 bases). The germline V gene encodes CDR1 MNHNS and CDR2 SASEGT. CDR3 size: 14 residues. V was pared by 8 bases and J by 7 bases, with 18 bases between.

Only a few counts were recorded for this clonotype. The chain uses TRBV5-1 and TRBJ2-7; TRBD1 agrees at 11 bases. Trimming at V came to 3 bases and at J to 4 bases, leaving 12 bases not matched to a gene. This CDR3 region has 17 residues. Germline CDR1 is SGHRS and CDR2 is YFSETQ. The CDR3 nucleotides are TGCGCCAGCAGCTCTCAGTTTTCCGGGACAGGGGGTTACGAGCAGTACTTC. It translates to CASSSQFSGTGGYEQYF.

In its sample, this clonotype was seen a few times. The J gene is TRBJ2-1, the V gene TRBV29-1; either TRBD1 or TRBD2 may supply D (5 bases each). Germline CDR1 reads SQVTM; CDR2 reads ANQGSEA. Trimming left V 7 bases short and J 0 bases short, with 10 bases between. This CDR3 is built from 13 residues. Here the CDR3 reads CSARESSYNEQFF. The CDR3, as DNA: TGCAGCGCCAGGGAGAGCTCCTACAATGAGCAGTTCTTC.